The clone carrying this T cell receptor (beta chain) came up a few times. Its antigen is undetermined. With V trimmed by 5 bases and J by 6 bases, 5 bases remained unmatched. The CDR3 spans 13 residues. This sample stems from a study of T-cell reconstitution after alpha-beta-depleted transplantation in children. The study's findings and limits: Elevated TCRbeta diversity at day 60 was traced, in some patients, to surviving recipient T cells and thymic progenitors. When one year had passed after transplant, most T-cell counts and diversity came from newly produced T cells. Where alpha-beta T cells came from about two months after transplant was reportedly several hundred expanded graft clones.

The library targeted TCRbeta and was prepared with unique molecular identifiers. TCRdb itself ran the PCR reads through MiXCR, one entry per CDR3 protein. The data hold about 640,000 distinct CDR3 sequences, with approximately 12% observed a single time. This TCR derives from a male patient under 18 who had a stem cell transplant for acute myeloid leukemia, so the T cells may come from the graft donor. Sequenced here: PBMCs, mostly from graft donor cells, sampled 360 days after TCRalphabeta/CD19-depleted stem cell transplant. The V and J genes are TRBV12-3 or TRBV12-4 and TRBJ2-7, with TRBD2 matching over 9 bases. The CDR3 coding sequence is TGTGCCAGCAGTCCCCTAGCGGGACTCGAGCAGTACTTC. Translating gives CASSPLAGLEQYF.